These 3 T cell receptor beta chains originate from one sample sequenced in a study of cytomegalovirus exposure and HLA in healthy donors. The PCR had 60 Vbeta and 13 Jbeta primers. Assay: immunoSEQ multiplex PCR; the TCRdb copy retains only in-frame clones and omits some. The table records under 110,000 clones, approximately 75% of them present only once. The sequenced material came from PBMCs. All receptors derive from a woman aged 40 to 49 in good health and CMV-seronegative.

The chain uses TRBV6-1 and TRBJ2-3; D not resolved. This CDR3 is built from 14 residues. V was shortened by 7 bases and J by 0 bases, with 11 bases between the two germline ends. Germline CDR1 is MNHNS and CDR2 is SASEGT. The DNA of the CDR3 is TGTGCCAGCAAGCCGGGTCTTAGCACAGATACGCAGTATTTT. Translating it yields CASKPGLSTDTQYF.

V and J are TRBV19 and TRBJ2-7; D ambiguous. Germline values: CDR1 LNHDA, CDR2 SQIVND (reference sequence). The CDR3 loop spans 14 amino acids. Trimming cost V 3 bases and J 6 bases, with 15 bases left between them. In DNA, the CDR3 is TGTGCCAGTAGTATCTTAGGCAACACGGGCGAGCAGTACTTC. Its protein product is CASSILGNTGEQYF.

V and J are TRBV18 and TRBJ2-1, with 9 bases lining up with TRBD1. V lost 6 bases, J lost 0 bases, and 3 bases stayed unmatched. Germline V CDR1 and CDR2: KGHSH, LQKENI. This CDR3 has 15 amino acids. The DNA for the CDR3 is TGTGCCAGCTCCGAGGGACAGGGCTCCTACAATGAGCAGTTCTTC. Encoded protein: CASSEGQGSYNEQFF. The whole variable domain, remainder taken from reference TRBV18 and TRBJ2-1, is NAGVMQNPRHLVRRRGQEARLRCSPMKGHSHVYWYRQLPEEGLKFMVYLQKENIIDESGMPKERFSAEFPKEGPSILRIQQVVRGDSAAYFCASSEGQGSYNEQFFGPGTRLTVL.